Listed below are T cell receptor beta chains from one sample, sequenced in a study of shared clonotypes between healthy human individuals. Data came from immunoSEQ multiplex PCR; TCRdb stores just in-frame clones and leaves some out. The sample has about 560,000 clones, around 76% seen once. The sample comprised PBMCs. The receptor set was obtained from a woman aged 40 to 50 in good health. Some clones in this sample may be carry-over from other donors' samples. The CDR3 runs from the conserved cysteine through the conserved F or W. The D gene is left open where the match is weak. Clone sizes are given selectively: once, few, many, or a class where the clone is expanded.

>-|-|TRBJ2-7|TRBV2|12
CASSEFKYEQYF
>-|few|TRBJ2-1|TRBV5-6|14
CASSLYWRRDEQFF
>TRBD2|few|TRBJ2-2|TRBV28|16
CASSLILAGDTGELFF
>-|-|TRBJ1-2|TRBV7-2|17
CASSQSGGRQGYYGYTF
>TRBD2|few|TRBJ2-7|TRBV19|16
CASSSLSGLGPYEQYF
>-|-|TRBJ2-5|TRBV14|18
CASSPRAQSLGLGETQYF
>TRBD1|few|TRBJ2-7|TRBV5-1|16
CASSLSPGQGIDEQYF
>-|once|TRBJ2-2|TRBV4-1|14
CASRGWKNTGELFF
>-|-|TRBJ2-5|TRBV6-1|12
CASSDIQETQYF
>TRBD1|-|TRBJ2-2|TRBV4-1|19
CASSERRHTGARNTGELFF
>TRBD2|-|TRBJ2-1|TRBV5-8|20
CASSSTRGGQAGRVYNEQFF
>-|-|TRBJ1-1|TRBV7-8|13
CASSFRTGAEAFF
>-|-|TRBJ2-3|TRBV7-6|15
CASSLGRGRTDTQYF
>TRBD1|-|TRBJ2-4|TRBV7-2|14
CASSLQGAKNIQYF
>TRBD2|-|TRBJ2-1|TRBV9|14
CASGSSGTRDEQFF
>TRBD2|once|TRBJ2-2|TRBV6-4|13
CASSPRTRGELFF
>TRBD2|-|TRBJ2-5|TRBV15|16
CATSRDLAGGEETQYF
>-|-|TRBJ1-1|TRBV23-1|13
CASRLTGTVEAFF
>-|once|TRBJ1-2|TRBV29-1|13
CSVEGTVNYGYTF
>-|once|TRBJ1-2|TRBV2|12
CASRGRLGGYTF
>-|-|TRBJ2-7|TRBV6-4|11
CAGGGSYEQYF
>-|-|TRBJ2-2|TRBV5-1|15
CASSPGAANTGELFF
>-|-|TRBJ1-2|TRBV5-1|15
CASSGTRGGGNGYTF
>-|-|TRBJ2-5|TRBV15|14
CATRRNDGQETQYF